The clone carrying this T cell receptor (beta chain) was detected only a few times. As yet, its antigen is unknown. Barcoded TCR alpha and TCR beta cDNA libraries with UMIs came from 5'RACE using constant-segment primers. TCRdb itself ran the 5' RACE reads through MiXCR, one entry per CDR3 protein. The data show 530,000 or so distinct CDR3 sequences, with 15% to 20% seen just once and about 8.1% held by the top ten. The source of the sample is a study of T-cell memory formation after mild COVID-19. Whole-study context: Most TCR clusters belonged to a single donor. General study points: Whether day 37 second-wave clones are SARS-CoV-2-specific was not confirmed. Balance between CD4 and CD8 was seen in clones contracting day 15 to 85, and a CD4+ lean was seen in later expanders.

The clonotype was recovered from an adult woman who had mild COVID-19 (a few samples of this study predate the infection). Cell type and time point are not known. Sequencing input: PBMCs or a T cell subset sorted from them (not recorded which).

CDR3: CSAELAGGGNEQFF. The CDR3 coding sequence is TGCAGCGCCGAACTAGCGGGAGGGGGGAATGAGCAGTTCTTC. This chain connects TRBV29-1 to TRBJ2-1, with TRBD2 identical over 13 bases. The junction had 7 bases not matched to a gene; V was cut back by 7 bases and J by 7 bases. This CDR3 is built from 14 residues. Germline loops: CDR1 SQVTM, CDR2 ANQGSEA.